This note documents a single T cell receptor (beta chain) sequence. The record originates from a study of blood T cell repertoires in COVID-19. The CDR3 runs 16 residues. Per germline, CDR1 SEHNR and CDR2 FQNEAQ (reference sequence). Trimming took 5 bases from V and 2 from J; bases not matched to a gene: 5. Assignments of participants to cohorts depended upon their own reported clinical history. Libraries were prepared by immunoSEQ multiplex PCR; TCRdb keeps only in-frame clonotypes and omits some of them. The sample consists of 200,000 to 250,000 clones, about 91% of them appearing once. Material for sequencing was PBMCs or T cells enriched from blood (not recorded which). This chain uses TRBV7-9 with TRBJ2-1, with TRBD1 matching over 11 bases. This clonotype was obtained from a woman in her twenties or thirties with acute COVID-19. This CDR3 is CASSPRTGGTYNEQFF. The CDR3 DNA sequence: TGTGCCAGCAGCCCACGGACAGGGGGCACCTACAATGAGCAGTTCTTC.